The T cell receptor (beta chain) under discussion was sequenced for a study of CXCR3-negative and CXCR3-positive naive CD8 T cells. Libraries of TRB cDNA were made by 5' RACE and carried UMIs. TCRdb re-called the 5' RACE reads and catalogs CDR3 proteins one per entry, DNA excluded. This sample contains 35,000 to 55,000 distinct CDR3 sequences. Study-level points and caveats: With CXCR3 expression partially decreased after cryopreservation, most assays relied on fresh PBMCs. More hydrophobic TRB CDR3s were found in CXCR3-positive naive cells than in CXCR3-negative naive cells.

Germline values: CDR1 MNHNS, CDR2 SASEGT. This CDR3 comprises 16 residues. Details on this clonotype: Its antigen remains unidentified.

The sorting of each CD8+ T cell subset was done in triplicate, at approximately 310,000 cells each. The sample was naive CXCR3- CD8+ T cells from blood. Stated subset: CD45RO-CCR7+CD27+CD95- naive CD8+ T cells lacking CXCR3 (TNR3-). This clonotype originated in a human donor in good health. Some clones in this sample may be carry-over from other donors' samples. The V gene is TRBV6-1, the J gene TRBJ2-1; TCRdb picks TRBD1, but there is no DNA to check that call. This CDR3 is CASSNKQGAFVNEQFF.